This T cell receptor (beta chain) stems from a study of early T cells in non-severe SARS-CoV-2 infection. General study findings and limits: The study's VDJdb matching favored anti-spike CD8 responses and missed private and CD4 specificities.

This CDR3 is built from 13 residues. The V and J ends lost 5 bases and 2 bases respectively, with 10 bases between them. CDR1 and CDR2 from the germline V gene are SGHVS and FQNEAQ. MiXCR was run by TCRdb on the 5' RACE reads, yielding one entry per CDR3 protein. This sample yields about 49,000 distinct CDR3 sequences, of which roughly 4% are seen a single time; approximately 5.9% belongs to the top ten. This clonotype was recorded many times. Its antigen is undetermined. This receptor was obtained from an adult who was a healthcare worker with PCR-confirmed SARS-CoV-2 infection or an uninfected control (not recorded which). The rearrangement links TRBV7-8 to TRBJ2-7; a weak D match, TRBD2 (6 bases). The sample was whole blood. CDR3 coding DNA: TGTGCCAGCAGCCGCGGGGTTCCCTACGAGCAGTACTTC. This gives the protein CASSRGVPYEQYF.